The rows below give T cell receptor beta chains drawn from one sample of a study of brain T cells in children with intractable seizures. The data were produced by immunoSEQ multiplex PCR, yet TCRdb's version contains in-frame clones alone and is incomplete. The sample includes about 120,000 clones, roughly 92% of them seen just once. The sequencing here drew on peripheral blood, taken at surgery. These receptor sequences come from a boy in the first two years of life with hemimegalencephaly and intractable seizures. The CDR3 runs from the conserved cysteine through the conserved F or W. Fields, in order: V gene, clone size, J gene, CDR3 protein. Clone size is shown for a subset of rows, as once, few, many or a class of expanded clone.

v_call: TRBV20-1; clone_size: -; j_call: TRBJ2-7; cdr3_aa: CSASVFSGKVQYF
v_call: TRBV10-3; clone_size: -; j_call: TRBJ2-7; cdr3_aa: CAISEVPGQGTGRVHSYEQYF
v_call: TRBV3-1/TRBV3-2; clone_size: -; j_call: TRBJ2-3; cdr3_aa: CASSQDVSSGRRCHTDTQYF
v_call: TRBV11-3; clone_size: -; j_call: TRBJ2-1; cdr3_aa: CASSSPRSPSSYNEQFF
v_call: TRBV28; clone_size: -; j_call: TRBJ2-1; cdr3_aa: CASSLAGAGGYNEQFF
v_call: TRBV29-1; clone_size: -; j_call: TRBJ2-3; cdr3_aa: CSVLIRGGDTQYF
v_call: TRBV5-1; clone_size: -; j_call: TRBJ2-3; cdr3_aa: CASSLVGLGDTQYF
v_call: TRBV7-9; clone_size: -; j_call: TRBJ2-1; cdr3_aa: CASSLENEQFF
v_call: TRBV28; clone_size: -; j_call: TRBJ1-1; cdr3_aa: CASRRGQGAFF
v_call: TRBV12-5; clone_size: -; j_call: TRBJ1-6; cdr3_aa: CASGLGTANSPLHF
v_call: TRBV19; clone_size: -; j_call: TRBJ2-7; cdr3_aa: CASSWGLAGAVEQYF
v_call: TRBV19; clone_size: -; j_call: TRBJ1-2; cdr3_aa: CASSAGQNYGYTF
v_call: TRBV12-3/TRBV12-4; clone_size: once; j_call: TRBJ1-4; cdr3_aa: CASSLLGHEKLFF
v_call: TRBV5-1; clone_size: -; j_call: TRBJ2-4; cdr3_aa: CASSLAEGWNIQYF
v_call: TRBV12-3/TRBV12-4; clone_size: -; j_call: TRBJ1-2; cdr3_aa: CASSQGGVYGYTF
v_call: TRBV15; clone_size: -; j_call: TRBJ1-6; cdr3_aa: CATSEGISYNSPLHF
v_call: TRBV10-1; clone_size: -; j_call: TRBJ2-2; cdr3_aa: CASSEGGGAGELFF
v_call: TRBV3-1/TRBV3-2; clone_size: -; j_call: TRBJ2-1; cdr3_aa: CASSQRGLAAYNEQFF
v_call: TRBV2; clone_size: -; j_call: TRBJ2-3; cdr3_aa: CASNRDHTDTQYF
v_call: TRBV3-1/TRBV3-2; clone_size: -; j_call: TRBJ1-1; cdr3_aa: CASSHNTEAFF
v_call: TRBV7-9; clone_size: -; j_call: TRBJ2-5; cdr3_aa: CASSPRTSGTQETQYF
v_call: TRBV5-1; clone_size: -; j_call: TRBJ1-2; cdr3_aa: CASSLGRSNYGYTF
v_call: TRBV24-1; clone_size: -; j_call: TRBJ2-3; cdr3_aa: CATSGGVRDKPTDTQYF
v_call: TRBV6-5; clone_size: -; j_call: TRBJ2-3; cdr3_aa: CASSSGLPSFTDTQYF
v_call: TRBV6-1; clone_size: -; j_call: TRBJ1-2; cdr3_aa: CASSETPSSYGYTF
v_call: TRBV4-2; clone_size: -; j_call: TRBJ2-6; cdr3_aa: CASSPLAGGPGANVLTF
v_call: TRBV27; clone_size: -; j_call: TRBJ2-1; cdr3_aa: CASGLTSGEYNEQFF
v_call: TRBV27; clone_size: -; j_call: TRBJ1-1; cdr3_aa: CASSLTGGNTEAFF
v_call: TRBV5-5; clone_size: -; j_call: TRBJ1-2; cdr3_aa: CASSLDRGVHGYTF
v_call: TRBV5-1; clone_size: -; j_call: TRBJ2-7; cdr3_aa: CASSLAPILSSYEQYF
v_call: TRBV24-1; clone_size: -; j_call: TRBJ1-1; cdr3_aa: CATSDSGQGSSAEAFF
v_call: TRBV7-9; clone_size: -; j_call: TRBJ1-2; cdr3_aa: CASSPPARVNYGYTF
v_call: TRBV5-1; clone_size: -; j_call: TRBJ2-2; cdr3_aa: CASSPTSGTLAGELFF
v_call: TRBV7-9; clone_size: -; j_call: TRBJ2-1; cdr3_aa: CASSPPLSSGAYNEQFF
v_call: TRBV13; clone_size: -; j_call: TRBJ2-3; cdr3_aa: CASILPETDTQYF
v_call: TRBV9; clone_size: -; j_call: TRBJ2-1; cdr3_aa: CASSGPGLAGYNEQFF
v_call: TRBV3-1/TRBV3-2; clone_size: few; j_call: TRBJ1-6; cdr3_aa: CASSQEGQGFSPLHF
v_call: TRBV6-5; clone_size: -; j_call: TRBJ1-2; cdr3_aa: CASSARTGVGYTF
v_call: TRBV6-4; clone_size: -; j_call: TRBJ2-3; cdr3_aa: CASSDSIGLAAGTQYF
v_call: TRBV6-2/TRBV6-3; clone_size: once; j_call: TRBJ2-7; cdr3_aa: CASSPRSGRFFRHEQYF
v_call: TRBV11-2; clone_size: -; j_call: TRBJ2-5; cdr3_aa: CASSPTAGGQETQYF
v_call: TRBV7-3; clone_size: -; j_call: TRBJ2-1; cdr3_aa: CASRSSGSSDEQFF
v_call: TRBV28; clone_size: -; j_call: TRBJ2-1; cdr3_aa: CASSLLYNEQFF
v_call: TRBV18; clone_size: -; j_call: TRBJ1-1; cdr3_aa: CASSRIETVNTEAFF
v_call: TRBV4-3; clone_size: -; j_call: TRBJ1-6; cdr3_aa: CASSQSRGSNSPLHF
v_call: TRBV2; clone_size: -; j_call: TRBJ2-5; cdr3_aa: CASSEPGSETQYF
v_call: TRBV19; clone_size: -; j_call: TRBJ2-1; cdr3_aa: CASSGLAGIHNEQFF
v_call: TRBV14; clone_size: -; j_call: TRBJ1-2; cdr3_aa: CASSQVTGRGYTF
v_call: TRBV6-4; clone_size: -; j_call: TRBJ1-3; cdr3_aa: CASPNRGYRRSIYF
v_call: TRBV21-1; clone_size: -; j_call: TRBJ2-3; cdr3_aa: CASSRWGQTTDTQYF
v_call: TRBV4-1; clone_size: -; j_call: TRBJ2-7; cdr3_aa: CASSQVGGGTYEQYF
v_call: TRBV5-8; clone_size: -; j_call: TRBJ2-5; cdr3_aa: CAPGTSGYTGETQYF
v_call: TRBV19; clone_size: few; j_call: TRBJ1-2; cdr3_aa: CASSIVSGDGYTF
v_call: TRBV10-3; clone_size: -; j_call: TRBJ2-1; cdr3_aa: CAIRSGRGNSYNEQFF
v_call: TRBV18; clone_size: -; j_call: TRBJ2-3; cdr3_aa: CASSPPRDRTDTQYF
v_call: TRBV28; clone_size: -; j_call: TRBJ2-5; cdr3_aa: CASSPPWTGAQETQYF
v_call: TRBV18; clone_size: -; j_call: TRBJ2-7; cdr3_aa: CASSALAGVSGEQYF
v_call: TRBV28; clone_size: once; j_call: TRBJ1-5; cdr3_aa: CASSRLGNQPQHF
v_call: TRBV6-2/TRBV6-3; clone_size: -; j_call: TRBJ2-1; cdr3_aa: CASSYLALAGYSEQFF